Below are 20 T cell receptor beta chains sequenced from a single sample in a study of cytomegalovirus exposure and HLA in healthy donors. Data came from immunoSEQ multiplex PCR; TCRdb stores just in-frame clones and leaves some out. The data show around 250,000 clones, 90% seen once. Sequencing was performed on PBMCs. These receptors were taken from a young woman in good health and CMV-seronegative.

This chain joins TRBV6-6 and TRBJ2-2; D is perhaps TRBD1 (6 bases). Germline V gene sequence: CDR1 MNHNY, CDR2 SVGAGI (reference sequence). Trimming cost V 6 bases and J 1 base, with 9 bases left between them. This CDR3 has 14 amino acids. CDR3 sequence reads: CASRLGQNTGELFF. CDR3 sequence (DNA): TGTGCCAGCAGGTTGGGACAGAACACCGGGGAGCTGTTTTTT.

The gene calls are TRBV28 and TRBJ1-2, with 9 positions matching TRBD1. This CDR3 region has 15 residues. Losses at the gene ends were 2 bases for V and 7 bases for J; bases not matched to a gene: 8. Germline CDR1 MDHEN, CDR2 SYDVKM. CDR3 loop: CASSLDPGTGFGYTF. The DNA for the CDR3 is TGTGCCAGCAGTTTAGATCCCGGGACAGGGTTTGGCTACACCTTC.

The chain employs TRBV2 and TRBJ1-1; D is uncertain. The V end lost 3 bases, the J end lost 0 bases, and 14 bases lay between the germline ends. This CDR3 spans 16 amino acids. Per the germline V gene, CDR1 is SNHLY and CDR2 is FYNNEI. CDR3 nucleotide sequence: TGTGCCAGCAGTGATCAACCGCAGGCCGTGAACACTGAAGCTTTCTTT. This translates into CASSDQPQAVNTEAFF.

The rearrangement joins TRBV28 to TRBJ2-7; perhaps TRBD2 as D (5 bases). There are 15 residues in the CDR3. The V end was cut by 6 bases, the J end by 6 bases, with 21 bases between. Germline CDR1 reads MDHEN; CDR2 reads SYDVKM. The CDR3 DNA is TGTGCCAGCAGCCCTACTATACCCGGGATGATCGAGCAGTACTTC. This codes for CASSPTIPGMIEQYF.

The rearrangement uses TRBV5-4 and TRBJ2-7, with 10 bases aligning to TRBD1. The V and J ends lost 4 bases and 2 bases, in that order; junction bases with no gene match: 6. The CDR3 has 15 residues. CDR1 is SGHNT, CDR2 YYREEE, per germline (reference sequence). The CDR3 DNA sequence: TGTGCCAGCAGCGCAACCGGGACAGGGGCCTACGAGCAGTACTTC. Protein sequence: CASSATGTGAYEQYF. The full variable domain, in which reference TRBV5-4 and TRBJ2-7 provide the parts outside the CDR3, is ETGVTQSPTHLIKTRGQQVTLRCSSQSGHNTVSWYQQALGQGPQFIFQYYREEENGRGNFPPRFSGLQFPNYSSELNVNALELDDSALYLCASSATGTGAYEQYFGPGTRLTVT.

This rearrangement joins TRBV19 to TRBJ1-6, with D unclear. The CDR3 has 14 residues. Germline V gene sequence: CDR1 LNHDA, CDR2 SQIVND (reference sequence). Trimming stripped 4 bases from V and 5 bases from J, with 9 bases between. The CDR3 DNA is TGTGCCAGTAGTACCCCCGGGGATAATTCACCCCTCCACTTT. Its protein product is CASSTPGDNSPLHF.

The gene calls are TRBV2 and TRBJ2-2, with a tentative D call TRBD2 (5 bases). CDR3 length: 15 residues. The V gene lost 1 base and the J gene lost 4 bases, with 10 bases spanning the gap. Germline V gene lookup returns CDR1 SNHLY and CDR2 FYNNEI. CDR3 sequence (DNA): TGTGCCAGCAGTGAAGACGTTGCGGGCACCGGGGAGCTGTTTTTT. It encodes CASSEDVAGTGELFF.

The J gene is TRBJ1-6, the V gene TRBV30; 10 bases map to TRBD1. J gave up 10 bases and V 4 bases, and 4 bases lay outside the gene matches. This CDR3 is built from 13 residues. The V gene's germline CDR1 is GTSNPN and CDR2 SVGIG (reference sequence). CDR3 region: CAWTDRGQSPLHF. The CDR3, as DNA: TGTGCCTGGACCGACAGGGGGCAGTCACCCCTCCACTTT.

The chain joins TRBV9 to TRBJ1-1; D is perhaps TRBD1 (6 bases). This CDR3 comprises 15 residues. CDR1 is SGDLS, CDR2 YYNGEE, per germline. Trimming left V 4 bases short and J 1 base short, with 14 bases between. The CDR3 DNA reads TGTGCCAGCAGCACCTTCTCAGGGGAGAACACTGAAGCTTTCTTT. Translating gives CASSTFSGENTEAFF.

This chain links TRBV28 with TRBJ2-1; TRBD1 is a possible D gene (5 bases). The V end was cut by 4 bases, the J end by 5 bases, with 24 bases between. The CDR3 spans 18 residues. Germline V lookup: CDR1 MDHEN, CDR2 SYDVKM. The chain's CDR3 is CASSSRGLRQRLNNEQFF. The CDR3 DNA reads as TGTGCCAGCAGTTCTAGGGGCCTTCGTCAAAGGCTCAACAATGAGCAGTTCTTC.

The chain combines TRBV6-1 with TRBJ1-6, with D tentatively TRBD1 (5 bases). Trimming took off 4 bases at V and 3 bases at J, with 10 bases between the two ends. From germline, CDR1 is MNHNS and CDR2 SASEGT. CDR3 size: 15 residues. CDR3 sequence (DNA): TGTGCCAGCAGTGTTTCGACAGTCTATAATTCACCCCTCCACTTT. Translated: CASSVSTVYNSPLHF.

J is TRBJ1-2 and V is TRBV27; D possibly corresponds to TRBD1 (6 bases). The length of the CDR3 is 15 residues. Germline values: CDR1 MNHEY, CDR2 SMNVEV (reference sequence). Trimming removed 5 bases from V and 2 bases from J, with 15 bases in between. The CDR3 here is CASSAGQTLNYGYTF. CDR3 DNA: TGTGCCAGCAGTGCAGGACAGACCCTAAACTATGGCTACACCTTC.

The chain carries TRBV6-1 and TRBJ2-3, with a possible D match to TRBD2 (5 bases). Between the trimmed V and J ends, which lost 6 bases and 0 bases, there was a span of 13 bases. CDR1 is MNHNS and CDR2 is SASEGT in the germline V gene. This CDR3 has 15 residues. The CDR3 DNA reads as TGTGCCAGCAGGGCGGGCGTATACAGCACAGATACGCAGTATTTT. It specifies CASRAGVYSTDTQYF.

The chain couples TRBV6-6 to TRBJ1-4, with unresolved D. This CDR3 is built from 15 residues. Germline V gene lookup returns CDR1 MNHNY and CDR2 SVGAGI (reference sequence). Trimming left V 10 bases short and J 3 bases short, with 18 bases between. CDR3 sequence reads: CATKRDGAANEKLFF. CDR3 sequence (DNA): TGTGCCACCAAGAGGGATGGAGCGGCTAATGAAAAACTGTTTTTT.

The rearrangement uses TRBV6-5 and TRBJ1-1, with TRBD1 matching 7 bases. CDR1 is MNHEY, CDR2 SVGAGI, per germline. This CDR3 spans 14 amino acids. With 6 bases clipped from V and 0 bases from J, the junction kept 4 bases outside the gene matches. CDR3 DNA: TGTGCCAGCAGGCGGACAGGAGTGAACACTGAAGCTTTCTTT. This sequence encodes CASRRTGVNTEAFF.

For the CDR3, the DNA is TGCGCCAGCAGCCGACCGGGACAGGGAGAAATTGGATACGAGCAGTACTTC. Protein product: CASSRPGQGEIGYEQYF. The chain recombines TRBV5-1 with TRBJ2-7, with 9 positions matching TRBD1. Trimming took 4 bases from V and 4 from J; bases not matched to a gene: 15. The CDR3 sequence is 17 residues long. Per germline, CDR1 SGHRS and CDR2 YFSETQ.

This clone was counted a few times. Here the CDR3 reads CASAGLVSGANVLTF. DNA of the CDR3: TGTGCCAGCGCGGGACTAGTTTCCGGGGCCAACGTCCTGACTTTC. The V call is TRBV27, the J call TRBJ2-6; TRBD2 agrees at 8 bases. The CDR3 has 15 residues. The J segment lost 4 bases and the V segment lost 8 bases, leaving 7 bases of the junction unmatched. Germline values: CDR1 MNHEY, CDR2 SMNVEV (reference sequence).

Here the CDR3 reads CASSEGDGGNTIYF. The CDR3 coding sequence is TGTGCCAGCAGTGAAGGGGACGGGGGGAACACCATATATTTT. The V and J genes are TRBV6-1 and TRBJ1-3; tentative D call: TRBD1 (5 bases). Germline V gene sequence: CDR1 MNHNS, CDR2 SASEGT. The CDR3 runs 14 residues. Trimming pared 1 base from V and 7 bases from J, leaving 11 bases between.

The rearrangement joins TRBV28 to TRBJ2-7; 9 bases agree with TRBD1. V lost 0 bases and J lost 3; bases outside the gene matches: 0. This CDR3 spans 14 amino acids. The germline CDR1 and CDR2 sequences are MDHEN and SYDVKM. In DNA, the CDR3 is TGTGCCAGCAGTTTATGGGGACAGGGCTACGAGCAGTACTTC. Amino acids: CASSLWGQGYEQYF.

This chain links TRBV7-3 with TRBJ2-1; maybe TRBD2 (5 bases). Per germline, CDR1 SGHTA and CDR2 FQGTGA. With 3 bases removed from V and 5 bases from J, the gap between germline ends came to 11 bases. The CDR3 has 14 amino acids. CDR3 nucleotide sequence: TGTGCCAGCAGCTTTGCTAGCCCGAACAATGAGCAGTTCTTC. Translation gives CASSFASPNNEQFF.